This entry describes one T cell receptor beta chain. Antigen specificity is unknown. The data originate from a study of shared clonotypes between healthy human individuals. Background on the study: A couple of female and a few male donors aged 18 to 49 were enrolled.

Study-wide findings and caveats: Lower generation probabilities were found for non-shared clonotypes than for those shared by all four donors.

Sorted-subset replicate PCR reactions were performed with about 190 ng DNA, corresponding to roughly 31,000 T cell genomes. Sequenced by immunoSEQ multiplex PCR; TCRdb stores in-frame clones only, minus some. Of about 700,000 clones listed, about 74% are singletons. The CDR3 has 15 amino acids. Germline V lookup: CDR1 SGHRS, CDR2 YFSETQ. The ends lost 9 bases at V and 2 bases at J; junction bases unmatched: 10. The chain has TRBV5-1 and TRBJ2-5; 10 nucleotides match TRBD1. What was sequenced was memory CD4+ T cells sorted from blood. Regarding subset: CD45RA-negative fraction. This clonotype was obtained from a woman in her 30s in good health. The CDR3 reads CATTMGTGVQETQYF. DNA of the CDR3: TGCGCCACCACCATGGGGACAGGGGTTCAAGAGACCCAGTACTTC.